The source of this TCR beta chain is a study of patients and donors after allogeneic stem cell transplantation. TCRdb used MiXCR to reprocess the RT-PCR reads, holding one entry per CDR3 protein. The sample lists roughly 200,000 distinct CDR3 sequences, 41% occurring once. V lost 6 bases to trimming and J lost 9 bases, with 19 bases between them. Germline CDR1 reads SGHRS; CDR2 reads YFSETQ. This CDR3 comprises 14 residues. This TCR derives from a human donor who was either an allogeneic HSCT recipient or a stem cell or donor lymphocyte infusion donor (not recorded which). It is not recorded whose cells these are; they may come from a transplant donor. Material: blood, either unsorted or a sorted T cell fraction (not recorded which). This chain joins TRBV5-1 and TRBJ2-1; D is possibly TRBD2 (6 bases). The CDR3 bases are TGCGCCAGCACTCCCGCCCCCCTAGCGTTTGAGCAGTTCTTC. Its protein product is CASTPAPLAFEQFF.